This T cell receptor beta chain was documented in a study of identical twins. The CDR3 runs 13 residues. V gave up 3 bases and J gave up 4 bases, with 9 bases separating them. Per germline, CDR1 MGHDK and CDR2 SYGVNS. TCRdb independently ran MiXCR on the 5' RACE reads; one entry per CDR3 protein. The sample lists over 250,000 distinct CDR3 sequences; 8% to 9.5% were seen once. These data are also associated with another study on yellow fever vaccine responses in identical twins.

The sample taken for sequencing was CD8+ T cells sorted from blood. The chain employs TRBV25-1 and TRBJ1-1; D is ambiguous. The receptor's source is a woman between 18 and 29 years old in good health. Here the CDR3 DNA reads TGTGCCAGCAGTGATTGGAGTTTCACTGAAGCTTTCTTT. Translating it yields CASSDWSFTEAFF.